This T cell receptor beta chain was observed in a study of glioma-infiltrating T cells after dendritic cell vaccination. Study at large: Patients received three intradermal dendritic cell vaccine injections at biweekly intervals. General observations from the study: Longer survival after dendritic cell vaccination followed higher pretreatment TIL content.

Sample time point: after dendritic cell vaccination, including at tumor progression/relapse. Assay used: immunoSEQ multiplex PCR; TCRdb lists only in-frame clones, some missing. The table has just under 60,000 clones, 70% to 85% seen once. Remarks on this clone: The antigen remains unidentified.

V shed 1 base and J 3 bases; nucleotides not matched to a gene: 8. This CDR3 has 16 amino acids. Germline assignment: CDR1 SGHAT and CDR2 FQDESV (reference sequence). The TCR originated in a human donor with glioblastoma. The source was blood, collected after dendritic cell vaccination. The rearrangement joins TRBV11-1 to TRBJ2-7, with 8 nucleotides matching TRBD1. CDR3: CASSLGAGGQSYEQYF. The CDR3 nucleotides read TGTGCCAGCAGCTTAGGGGCAGGGGGCCAAAGCTACGAGCAGTACTTC.